The 15 T cell receptor beta chains below all came from one sample that was sequenced in a study of blood T cell repertoires in COVID-19 (dated by TCRdb to 2020 to 2021). Receptor libraries were prepared by the immunoSEQ multiplex PCR assay. The table was pulled from immuneACCESS by TCRdb, which kept in-frame rearrangements only. Such tables lose some clones; where checked, under half of the loss comes from unresolved V genes, and the rest has no known cause. This sample holds approximately 300,000 clones; about 86% were observed only once. Roughly 1.1% of the sample lies in the top ten. The sequenced material came from peripheral blood. The receptor source for this set is a woman aged 45 to 65 with acute or convalescent COVID-19.

The chain's CDR3 is CASSLGVTQGAAYGYTF. Here the CDR3 DNA reads TGTGCCAGCAGCTTAGGAGTGACTCAGGGGGCCGCCTATGGCTACACCTTC. The chain links TRBV7-9 to TRBJ1-2; 8 bases agree with TRBD1. Trimming took 1 base from V and 4 from J; bases not matched to a gene: 11. The germline V gene encodes CDR1 SEHNR and CDR2 FQNEAQ (reference sequence). The CDR3 contains 17 residues.

This clone came up a few times. The chain recombines TRBV7-2 with TRBJ2-7; 7 nucleotides align to TRBD2. Germline trimming cut 1 base from V and 2 bases from J; bases unmatched to any gene: 5. The CDR3 is 15 residues long. Germline lookup yields CDR1 SGHTA and CDR2 FQGNSA. In DNA form, the CDR3 reads TGTGCCAGCAGCTTAGGTATTCTAGCGGCCTACGAGCAGTACTTC. As protein: CASSLGILAAYEQYF.

V usage is TRBV7-9 and J usage is TRBJ2-5; TRBD1 agrees at 7 bases. Germline V gene sequence: CDR1 SEHNR, CDR2 FQNEAQ (reference sequence). This CDR3 region has 13 residues. Unmatched junction bases numbered 4, after V lost 7 bases and J lost 2 bases. The CDR3 nucleotides read TGTGCCAGCAACGACAGGGAGCAAGAGACCCAGTACTTC. It yields the protein CASNDREQETQYF.

The rearrangement uses TRBV19 and TRBJ1-1, with 8 bases aligning to TRBD1. J gave up 1 base and V 3 bases, and 4 bases lay outside the gene matches. The CDR3 length is 15 residues. The germline CDR1 and CDR2 sequences are LNHDA and SQIVND (reference sequence). The CDR3 here is CASSIRGRENTEAFF. In DNA form, the CDR3 reads TGTGCCAGTAGTATCAGGGGGCGAGAGAACACTGAAGCTTTCTTT.

The chain recombines TRBV12-3 or TRBV12-4 with TRBJ2-7, with D maybe TRBD2 (6 bases). The CDR3 totals 12 residues. Trimming stripped 4 bases from V and 7 bases from J, with 11 bases between. CDR3 in amino acids: CASSWGVGEQYV. The CDR3 DNA is TGTGCCAGCAGTTGGGGGGTCGGGGAGCAGTACGTC.

V usage is TRBV5-6 and J usage is TRBJ2-5; 9 nucleotides agree with TRBD1. The CDR3 contains 17 residues. The trim removed 4 bases at V and 5 bases at J, leaving 15 bases unmatched. Germline lookup yields CDR1 SGHDT and CDR2 YYEEEE. CDR3 bases: TGTGCCAGCAGCCCATACTACAGGGGGCGAGGAAGGGAGACCCAGTACTTC. This translates into CASSPYYRGRGRETQYF. Together with reference TRBV5-6 and TRBJ2-5, the CDR3 gives the full variable domain: DAGVTQSPTHLIKTRGQQVTLRCSPKSGHDTVSWYQQALGQGPQFIFQYYEEEERQRGNFPDRFSGHQFPNYSSELNVNALLLGDSALYLCASSPYYRGRGRETQYFGPGTRLLVL.

V and J are TRBV6-5 and TRBJ2-7, with D possibly TRBD2 on 6 matching bases. Trimming cost V 7 bases and J 7 bases, with 17 bases left between them. The V gene's germline CDR1 is MNHEY and CDR2 SVGAGI. The CDR3 consists of 13 residues. The CDR3 DNA reads as TGTGCCAGCACGCCGGGAGATTTCAGGGAGCAGTACTTC. It encodes CASTPGDFREQYF.

Only a few counts were recorded for this clone. This chain uses TRBV19 with TRBJ1-5, with 7 bases identical to TRBD1. The CDR3 consists of 17 residues. V gave up 3 bases and J gave up 0 bases; unmatched junction bases: 8. Per germline, CDR1 LNHDA and CDR2 SQIVND (reference sequence). CDR3 DNA: TGTGCCAGTAGTATCGGCGGCACAGGGGATAGCAATCAGCCCCAGCATTTT. Translated, it gives CASSIGGTGDSNQPQHF.

The CDR3 loop reads CASSPTGSGEQYF. In nucleotides, the CDR3 is TGTGCCAGCAGCCCTACGGGTTCCGGGGAGCAGTACTTC. The rearrangement joins TRBV12-3 or TRBV12-4 to TRBJ2-7; D remains unclear. This CDR3 region has 13 residues. Trimming stripped 6 bases from V and 7 bases from J, with 16 bases between.

The J gene is TRBJ2-1, the V gene TRBV24-1, with 14 bases aligning to TRBD2. Germline trimming cut 4 bases from V and 9 bases from J; bases unmatched to any gene: 7. This CDR3 contains 16 residues. CDR1 and CDR2 from the germline V gene are KGHDR and SFDVKD. The CDR3 reads CATSDIGGLAGVEQFF. The CDR3 DNA is TGTGCCACCAGTGACATAGGGGGACTAGCGGGGGTTGAGCAGTTCTTC.

The chain uses TRBV24-1 and TRBJ2-3, with 8 bases fitting TRBD2. There are 18 residues in the CDR3. Trimming removed 3 bases from V and 0 bases from J; junction bases left unmatched: 10. Germline CDR1 reads KGHDR; CDR2 reads SFDVKD. CDR3 amino acids: CATSDGERGTDSTDTQYF. In DNA, the CDR3 is TGTGCCACCAGTGATGGGGAGCGGGGGACCGATAGCACAGATACGCAGTATTTT.

The chain joins TRBV28 to TRBJ1-2; 11 bases fit TRBD1. The length of the CDR3 is 17 residues. With 3 bases clipped from V and 8 bases from J, the junction kept 14 bases outside the gene matches. The germline V gene encodes CDR1 MDHEN and CDR2 SYDVKM. CDR3 loop: CASSLGGTGGGGDGYTF. CDR3 in DNA: TGTGCCAGCAGTTTGGGCGGGACAGGGGGAGGAGGGGACGGCTACACCTTC.

This rearrangement joins TRBV29-1 to TRBJ2-1; TRBD2 matches 10 bases. Per the germline V gene, CDR1 is SQVTM and CDR2 is ANQGSEA. The CDR3 consists of 12 residues. Trimming cost V 6 bases and J 8 bases; bases outside gene matches: 4. CDR3 protein: CSVSLAGDEQFF. CDR3 nucleotide sequence: TGCAGCGTCTCGCTAGCGGGAGATGAGCAGTTCTTC.

The rearrangement links TRBV10-3 to TRBJ1-2; weak D call: TRBD1 (6 bases). CDR3 length: 12 amino acids. CDR1 ENHRY and CDR2 SYGVKD come from the germline V gene. V lost 6 bases and J 5 bases, leaving 10 bases between the germline ends. The CDR3 loop is CAISEDSYGYTF. The CDR3 DNA is TGTGCCATCAGCGAGGACAGTTATGGCTACACCTTC.

The V and J genes are TRBV24-1 and TRBJ1-5; D may be TRBD1 (5 bases). The CDR3 consists of 13 residues. The germline CDR1 and CDR2 sequences are KGHDR and SFDVKD. The V end was cut by 4 bases, the J end by 7 bases, with 10 bases between. This CDR3 is CATSDLQEQPQHF. CDR3 coding DNA: TGTGCCACCAGTGACCTACAGGAACAGCCCCAGCATTTT.